Described below is a single T cell receptor (beta chain) sequence and its context. Each molecule of TCR cDNA was tagged with one unique molecular identifier. Using its own MiXCR run on the 5' RACE reads, TCRdb lists one record per CDR3 protein. The sample lists 40,000 to 45,000 distinct CDR3 sequences, 22% occurring once. The data were obtained in a study of spatial heterogeneity in lung cancer. Study at large: PBMC collected at follow-up were sequenced when available, a median of roughly two years after resection. Among detected sequences, beta-chain ones consistently exceeded alpha-chain ones in number.

The V end lost 8 bases, the J end lost 7 bases, and 20 bases lay between the germline ends. This CDR3 region has 14 residues. Germline V lookup: CDR1 MNHEY, CDR2 SMNVEV (reference sequence). Time point indicated: blood at routine non-recurrence follow-up after resection. TCRs were sequenced from unsorted whole RNA of tumor, nontumor lung or PBMC. The clonotype originates from a female donor with early-stage non-small cell lung cancer. The sequences come from PBMCs, collected at follow-up. The chain couples TRBV27 to TRBJ1-2; D is ambiguous. This CDR3 is CASATMRSFGGYTF. CDR3 in DNA: TGTGCCAGCGCTACCATGCGGAGTTTTGGTGGCTACACCTTC.